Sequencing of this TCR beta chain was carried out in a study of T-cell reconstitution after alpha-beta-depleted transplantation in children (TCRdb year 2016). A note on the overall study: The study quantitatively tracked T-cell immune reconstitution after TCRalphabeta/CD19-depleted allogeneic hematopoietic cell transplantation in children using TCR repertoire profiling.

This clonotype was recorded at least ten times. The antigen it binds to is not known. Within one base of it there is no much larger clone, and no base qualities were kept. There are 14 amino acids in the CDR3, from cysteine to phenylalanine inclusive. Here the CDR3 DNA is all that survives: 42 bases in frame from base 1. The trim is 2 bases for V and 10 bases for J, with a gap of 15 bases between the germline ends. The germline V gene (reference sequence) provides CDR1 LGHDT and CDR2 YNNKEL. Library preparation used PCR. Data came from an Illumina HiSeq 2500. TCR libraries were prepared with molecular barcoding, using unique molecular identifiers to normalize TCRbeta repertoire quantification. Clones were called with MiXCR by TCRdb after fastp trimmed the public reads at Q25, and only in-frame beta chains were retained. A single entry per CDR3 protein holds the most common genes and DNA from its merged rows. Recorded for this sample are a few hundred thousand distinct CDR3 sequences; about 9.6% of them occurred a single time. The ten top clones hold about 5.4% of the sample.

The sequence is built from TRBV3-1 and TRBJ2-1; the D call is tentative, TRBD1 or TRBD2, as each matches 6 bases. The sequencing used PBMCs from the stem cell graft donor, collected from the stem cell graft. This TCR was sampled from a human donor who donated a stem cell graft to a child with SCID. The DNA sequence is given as TGTGCCAGCAGCCAACAGGGGAGGCCCGGGGAGCAGTTCTTC. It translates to CASSQQGRPGEQFF.